The 25 T cell receptor beta chains below were found in one sample sequenced in a study of memory CD4+ T cells and cytomegalovirus serostatus. The sort gate was single viable CD3+CD4+CD8-CD45RO+ cells for memory CD4+ T cells. TCRdb's copy holds only in-frame clones and misses some; the assay was immunoSEQ multiplex PCR. Among about 96,000 clones listed, roughly 80% were seen once. Sequenced material: memory CD4+ T cells from blood. These receptors originate from an adult in good health and CMV-seropositive.

This clone was observed a handful of times. This sequence joins TRBV11-3 and TRBJ2-3, with unresolved D. The V gene's germline CDR1 is SGHNT and CDR2 YENEEA. The CDR3 length is 12 residues. The V and J ends lost 5 bases and 0 bases respectively, with 3 bases between them. CDR3 protein: CASSTSTDTQYF. The CDR3 DNA sequence: TGTGCCAGCAGCACCAGCACAGATACGCAGTATTTT. The complete variable domain, with remaining parts taken from reference TRBV11-3 and TRBJ2-3, reads EAGVVQSPRYKIIEKKQPVAFWCNPISGHNTLYWYLQNLGQGPELLIRYENEEAVDDSQLPKDRFSAERLKGVDSTLKIQPAELGDSAVYLCASSTSTDTQYFGPGTRLTVL.

This chain connects TRBV19 to TRBJ2-1, with D unclear. The CDR3 length is 15 residues. V shed 3 bases and J shed 6 bases, with 15 bases lying between them. Germline CDR1 and CDR2: LNHDA and SQIVND (reference sequence). DNA of the CDR3: TGTGCCAGTAGTATTCTAGTGGGATCTGCCAATGAGCAGTTCTTC. This sequence encodes CASSILVGSANEQFF.

This sequence joins TRBV5-1 and TRBJ2-7; no clear D. CDR1 and CDR2 from the germline V gene are SGHRS and YFSETQ. The ends were cut back, 4 bases at V and 3 bases at J, with 2 bases in the middle. The CDR3 is made up of 10 amino acids. CDR3: CASSLYEQYF. DNA of the CDR3: TGCGCCAGCAGCCTCTACGAGCAGTACTTC.

The V call is TRBV27, the J call TRBJ2-1; tentatively, D is TRBD1 (6 bases). The CDR3 has 14 residues. V shed 3 bases and J shed 6 bases, with 12 bases lying between them. Looked up from germline, CDR1 is MNHEY and CDR2 is SMNVEV (reference sequence). This chain's CDR3 is CASSFDRNLNEQFF. Written as DNA, the CDR3 is TGTGCCAGCAGTTTTGACAGGAATCTCAATGAGCAGTTCTTC.

The chain couples TRBV7-8 to TRBJ1-5; D not resolved. The length of the CDR3 is 15 residues. V shed 1 base and J shed 2 bases, with 9 bases lying between them. In germline, CDR1 is SGHVS, CDR2 FQNEAQ. This CDR3 reads CASSLVGVGNQPQHF. CDR3 bases: TGTGCCAGCAGCTTAGTAGGAGTGGGCAATCAGCCCCAGCATTTT.

V and J are TRBV6-5 and TRBJ1-1; 7 bases agree with TRBD1. V lost 8 bases to trimming and J lost 0 bases; unmatched junction nucleotides: 3. CDR3 length: 13 residues. Germline V gene data show CDR1 as MNHEY and CDR2 as SVGAGI. The CDR3 sequence is CASQGQLNTEAFF. DNA for the CDR3: TGTGCCAGCCAGGGACAGTTGAACACTGAAGCTTTCTTT.

J is TRBJ1-4 and V is TRBV6-9; D is ambiguous. The V gene lost 6 bases and the J gene lost 0 bases, with 14 bases spanning the gap. The CDR3 is 16 amino acids. Germline CDR1 MNHGY, CDR2 SVAAGI. CDR3 region: CASSALGSPTNEKLFF. In DNA, the CDR3 is TGTGCCAGCAGCGCCCTGGGGAGTCCAACTAATGAAAAACTGTTTTTT.

In its sample, this clone was seen once. V usage is TRBV5-1 and J usage is TRBJ1-2, with D possibly matching TRBD1 (5 bases). The ends were cut back, 1 base at V and 3 bases at J, with 16 bases in the middle. Germline V lookup: CDR1 SGHRS, CDR2 YFSETQ. This CDR3 has 16 residues. The CDR3 is CASSLRGGQEYYGYTF. In DNA, the CDR3 is TGCGCCAGCAGCTTGAGGGGAGGGCAGGAGTACTATGGCTACACCTTC.

CDR3 coding DNA: TGTGCCAGCTCACTCTACACCGAGGGGGCCGAGACCCAGTACTTC. This translates into CASSLYTEGAETQYF. This chain uses TRBV18 with TRBJ2-5; 7 bases are shared with TRBD1. The CDR3 has 15 amino acids. V gave up 4 bases and J gave up 5 bases; unmatched junction bases: 10. Germline assignment: CDR1 KGHSH and CDR2 LQKENI.

This clone occurred once. V is TRBV6-1 and J is TRBJ2-7; 7 bases fit TRBD1. J was trimmed by 7 bases and V by 5 bases; bases with no gene match: 11. Germline V lookup: CDR1 MNHNS, CDR2 SASEGT. This CDR3 has 14 amino acids. CDR3 coding DNA: TGTGCCAGCAGTCCGGGACAGAAGACCGAGGAGCAGTACTTC. The encoded protein is CASSPGQKTEEQYF.

The J gene is TRBJ1-2, the V gene TRBV7-9; D might be TRBD1 (5 bases). CDR1 SEHNR and CDR2 FQNEAQ come from the germline V gene (reference sequence). V was pared by 1 base and J by 4 bases, with 7 bases between. The length of the CDR3 is 13 residues. The CDR3 loop reads CASSLGQSYGYTF. CDR3 nucleotide sequence: TGTGCCAGCAGCTTAGGACAGTCCTATGGCTACACCTTC.

The genes are TRBV5-5 and TRBJ1-5; perhaps TRBD1 as D (6 bases). V was cut by 3 bases and J by 0 bases, with 13 bases left in between. Germline lookup yields CDR1 SGHKS and CDR2 YYEKEE (reference sequence). The CDR3 is 16 amino acids. In nucleotides, the CDR3 is TGTGCCAGCAGCTCAACCAAGGGGGGTAGCAATCAGCCCCAGCATTTT. Encoded protein: CASSSTKGGSNQPQHF.

The chain is built from TRBV30 and TRBJ2-2; D call uncertain. V lost 0 bases to trimming and J lost 1 base, with 3 bases between them. This CDR3 comprises 13 residues. Germline V CDR1 and CDR2: GTSNPN, SVGIG (reference sequence). This chain's CDR3 is CAWSVQNTGELFF. CDR3 in DNA: TGTGCCTGGAGTGTACAGAACACCGGGGAGCTGTTTTTT.

CDR3 in DNA: TGTGCCAGCCAGGATTTTACAGGGATATACACTGAAGCTTTCTTT. Protein: CASQDFTGIYTEAFF. The rearrangement uses TRBV28 and TRBJ1-1, with D perhaps matching TRBD1 (6 bases). Germline V lookup: CDR1 MDHEN, CDR2 SYDVKM. This CDR3 is built from 15 residues. V dropped 8 bases and J dropped 3 bases, with 19 bases sitting between them. The variable domain in full, with the rest retrieved from reference TRBV28 and TRBJ1-1, is DVKVTQSSRYLVKRTGEKVFLECVQDMDHENMFWYRQDPGLGLRLIYFSYDVKMKEKGDIPEGYSVSREKKERFSLILESASTNQTSMYLCASQDFTGIYTEAFFGQGTRLTVV.

The gene calls are TRBV4-2 and TRBJ1-5; D not certain. CDR1 is LGHNA and CDR2 is YNFKEQ in the germline V gene. V was shortened by 5 bases and J by 4 bases, with 18 bases between the two germline ends. There are 16 residues in the CDR3. The CDR3: CASSRTRAQPNQPQHF. The DNA for the CDR3 is TGTGCCAGCAGCAGAACGAGGGCCCAACCGAATCAGCCCCAGCATTTT.

The CDR3 region is CASSLDPYSGNTIYF. The CDR3 coding sequence is TGTGCCAGCAGCTTAGACCCCTACTCTGGAAACACCATATATTTT. V is TRBV5-4 and J is TRBJ1-3; D is uncertain. Germline V gene lookup returns CDR1 SGHNT and CDR2 YYREEE (reference sequence). The CDR3 is 15 residues long. Trimming took 2 bases from V and 0 from J, leaving 9 bases between them.

This clone was observed a few times. The chain uses TRBV6-1 and TRBJ2-5, with D possibly being TRBD2 (5 bases). The CDR3 sequence is 13 residues long. Trimming pared 2 bases from V and 7 bases from J, leaving 11 bases between. Germline loops: CDR1 MNHNS, CDR2 SASEGT. The CDR3 loop is CASSESGLGTQYF. The DNA of the CDR3 is TGTGCCAGCAGTGAATCGGGGTTGGGGACCCAGTACTTC.

This clone appeared once. Within the sample, other DNA sequences also encode this same CDR3. This CDR3 is CASSLAGRSGANVLTF. Written as DNA, the CDR3 is TGCGCCAGCAGCTTGGCCGGGCGCTCTGGGGCCAACGTCCTGACTTTC. J is TRBJ2-6 and V is TRBV5-1; D unclear. The germline gives CDR1 SGHRS, CDR2 YFSETQ. The V end was cut by 0 bases, the J end by 0 bases, with 7 bases between. CDR3 length equals 16 residues.

The rearrangement uses TRBV5-1 and TRBJ2-3; 12 positions agree with TRBD2. The CDR3 has 18 residues. With V trimmed by 1 base and J by 0 bases, 6 bases remained unmatched. CDR1 is SGHRS, CDR2 YFSETQ, per germline. The CDR3 DNA sequence: TGCGCCAGCAGCTTGCTAGCGGGGGGGGTCCGGAGCACAGATACGCAGTATTTT. Translation gives CASSLLAGGVRSTDTQYF.

The rearrangement uses TRBV30 and TRBJ1-2; 9 bases are shared with TRBD1. Germline V CDR1 and CDR2: GTSNPN, SVGIG (reference sequence). The V gene end was trimmed by 2 bases and the J gene end by 7 bases; junction bases not matched to a gene: 8. This CDR3 spans 14 amino acids. This CDR3 is CAWSTTGGFAGYTF. The CDR3 DNA reads as TGTGCCTGGAGTACAACAGGGGGCTTTGCTGGCTACACCTTC. The whole variable domain, remainder taken from reference TRBV30 and TRBJ1-2, is SQTIHQWPATLVQPVGSPLSLECTVEGTSNPNLYWYRQAAGRGLQLLFYSVGIGQISSEVPQNLSASRPQDRQFILSSKKLLLSDSGFYLCAWSTTGGFAGYTFGSGTRLTVV.

This clone was found once. V is TRBV6-4 and J is TRBJ2-3; D gene uncertain. Germline values: CDR1 MRHNA, CDR2 SNTAGT. Trimming left V 0 bases short and J 5 bases short, with 3 bases between. The CDR3 has 12 residues. The CDR3 here is CASSDSGDTQYF. The CDR3, as DNA: TGTGCCAGCAGTGACTCAGGAGATACGCAGTATTTT.

The V and J genes are TRBV27 and TRBJ2-5; 7 bases align to TRBD2. CDR1 and CDR2 from the germline V gene are MNHEY and SMNVEV (reference sequence). The length of the CDR3 is 16 residues. Trimming removed 2 bases from V and 3 bases from J; junction bases left unmatched: 9. In nucleotides, the CDR3 is TGTGCCAGCAGTTTACACCCTCGCGGGAGTGAAGAGACCCAGTACTTC. Protein product: CASSLHPRGSEETQYF.

This chain links TRBV7-8 with TRBJ2-5; no firm D call. The CDR3 is 11 amino acids. Germline V lookup: CDR1 SGHVS, CDR2 FQNEAQ. The V end lost 3 bases, the J end lost 5 bases, and 4 bases lay between the germline ends. CDR3 bases: TGTGCCAGCAGCTTCAGGGAGACCCAGTACTTC. Protein product: CASSFRETQYF.

J is TRBJ2-4 and V is TRBV19; D call uncertain. From germline, CDR1 is LNHDA and CDR2 SQIVND (reference sequence). This CDR3 is 14 amino acids long. Trimming took 5 bases from V and 2 from J, leaving 10 bases between them. CDR3 in amino acids: CASSWESSKNIQYF. The CDR3 coding sequence is TGTGCCAGTAGTTGGGAAAGTTCCAAAAACATTCAGTACTTC.

The J gene is TRBJ2-7, the V gene TRBV28, with D perhaps TRBD2 (6 bases). The CDR3 length is 15 residues. The V and J ends lost 6 bases and 0 bases respectively, with 15 bases between them. Germline CDR1 MDHEN, CDR2 SYDVKM. The CDR3 DNA sequence: TGTGCCAGCAGGAATCCCGGAGGGGTCTCCTACGAGCAGTACTTC. As protein: CASRNPGGVSYEQYF.